This is a list of T cell receptor beta chains from one sample in a study of blood T cell repertoires in COVID-19. The assay was immunoSEQ multiplex PCR, and TCRdb's table has in-frame clones only and misses some. The table lists 140,000 to 150,000 clones, roughly 90% of them singletons. The sample was peripheral blood. The receptors were sampled from a human donor in a cohort sampled during active COVID-19. Each CDR3 is given without its conserved first and last residue. The order of the fields is V gene, J gene, CDR3 protein.

v_gene: TRBV27; j_gene: TRBJ2-1; CDR3aa: ASGSTGGYNEQF
v_gene: TRBV28; j_gene: TRBJ2-3; CDR3aa: ASTLGVLDTQY
v_gene: TRBV5-1; j_gene: TRBJ1-6; CDR3aa: ASSPFSSYNSPLH
v_gene: TRBV7-2; j_gene: TRBJ2-3; CDR3aa: ASSLEGLASTDTQY
v_gene: TRBV7-2; j_gene: TRBJ2-5; CDR3aa: ASSPGTGWTETQY
v_gene: TRBV29-1; j_gene: TRBJ1-2; CDR3aa: SGGQGDGYT
v_gene: TRBV6-5; j_gene: TRBJ2-1; CDR3aa: ASSYTGSGVENEQF
v_gene: TRBV7-9; j_gene: TRBJ2-5; CDR3aa: ASSLAHVGD
v_gene: TRBV6-5; j_gene: TRBJ2-3; CDR3aa: ASSSRTGSGTDTQY
v_gene: TRBV6-2/TRBV6-3; j_gene: TRBJ2-5; CDR3aa: ASSVLAGETQY
v_gene: TRBV6-5; j_gene: TRBJ2-5; CDR3aa: ASGTDREMRETQY
v_gene: TRBV7-9; j_gene: TRBJ2-3; CDR3aa: ASSSRGRGRSRDTQY
v_gene: TRBV27; j_gene: TRBJ2-1; CDR3aa: ASRSGLAGINEQF
v_gene: TRBV6-5; j_gene: TRBJ1-1; CDR3aa: ASIPQGAMNTEAF
v_gene: TRBV6-2/TRBV6-3; j_gene: TRBJ2-3; CDR3aa: ASSYATGLRTDTQY